This T cell receptor beta chain comes out of a study of T cell responses to AZD1222 COVID-19 vaccine. In the case of this clone: Antigen specificity is unknown.

Overall study findings and caveats: No repertoire was sampled before or during the peak T cell response, only after it. Donors, mostly white British, included more females; clonal diversity was possibly underestimated. Only a handful of AZD1222 recipients, roughly six in all, had baseline seropositivity.

Some clones are missing from TCRdb's copy, which holds only in-frame ones; the method was immunoSEQ multiplex PCR. The sample consists of some 150,000 clones, over 80% of them appearing once. The sequence derives from an adult in good health. The source was peripheral blood, collected on day 0 of MenACWY control vaccination.

Here the CDR3 DNA reads TGTGCCAGCAGCTTGAGGGGGCAATCACCCCTCCACTTT. It yields the protein CASSLRGQSPLHF. The chain uses TRBV11-2 and TRBJ1-6; TRBD1 matches 7 bases. The CDR3 is 13 amino acids. Germline loops: CDR1 SGHAT, CDR2 FQNNGV. J lost 10 bases, V lost 3 bases, and 3 bases had no gene match.